This T cell receptor beta chain was captured by sequencing in a study of a mutant IDH1 vaccine in newly diagnosed glioma. For the study at large: There were 62.5% males and roughly 38% females among treated patients, whose mean age was about 44 years. Those enrolled had earlier been treated with radiotherapy, temozolomide, or both, mostly both. General study findings and limits: Pseudoprogression seemed unlinked to shifts in top peripheral T cell clonotypes.

Concerning this clone: The antigen is unknown.

Libraries were prepared by immunoSEQ multiplex PCR; TCRdb keeps only in-frame clonotypes and omits some of them. The sample shows 45,000 to 60,000 clones, around 89% of them seen only once. V was clipped by 3 bases and J by 9 bases; unmatched bases: 20. Germline CDR1 is SNHLY and CDR2 is FYNNEI. This CDR3 contains 19 residues. The time point: week 35, safety follow-up. What each vaccine dose contained was 300 ug of mutant IDH1 20-mer peptide, accompanied by topical imiquimod. The sequence was obtained from a woman aged 40-49 years with glioma. Sequences were derived from PBMCs, sampled from a glioma patient whose treatment included an IDH1 peptide vaccine. This chain uses TRBV2 with TRBJ2-5; TRBD2 aligns across 12 bases. CDR3 coding DNA: TGTGCCAGCAGTGAGACTAGCGGGGGTATTCCAGGAAGACAGGGGGCCCAGTACTTC. Protein product: CASSETSGGIPGRQGAQYF.